A selection of T cell receptor beta chains follows, all from one sample in a study of T cells in Graves' hyperthyroidism and ophthalmopathy. Via MiXCR, TCRdb re-called the multiplex PCR reads, giving one row per CDR3 protein. Here the sample spans about 640,000 distinct CDR3 sequences, about 14% being singletons. Sequencing was performed on blood. These receptors were obtained from a woman in her forties or fifties with Graves' ophthalmopathy. The CDR3 runs from the conserved cysteine through the conserved F or W. A D gene is named only where the DNA matches it firmly. The size entry is marked missing in some rows and otherwise reads once, few, many or a size class.

J gene: TRBJ2-1
D gene: .
clone size: many
V gene: TRBV10-3
CDR3 protein: CAIKGEKSSYNEQFF
CDR3 DNA: TGTGCCATCAAGGGGGAAAAAAGCTCCTACAATGAGCAGTTCTTC

J gene: TRBJ2-2
D gene: .
clone size: many
V gene: TRBV6-2/TRBV6-3
CDR3 protein: CASSSSLAGSGELFF
CDR3 DNA: TGTGCCAGCAGTTCTAGCCTAGCCGGTAGCGGGGAGCTGTTTTTT

J gene: TRBJ2-2
D gene: TRBD2
clone size: many
V gene: TRBV30
CDR3 protein: CAWSVLGTSGSSGELFF
CDR3 DNA: TGTGCCTGGAGTGTACTCGGGACTAGCGGGAGCTCCGGGGAGCTGTTTTTT

J gene: TRBJ1-2
D gene: .
clone size: .
V gene: TRBV16
CDR3 protein: CASSNLGDWARGYTF
CDR3 DNA: TGTGCCAGCAGCAACCTAGGGGACTGGGCGCGGGGCTACACCTTC

J gene: TRBJ2-7
D gene: TRBD1
clone size: many
V gene: TRBV6-1
CDR3 protein: CASSYQGAAREQYF
CDR3 DNA: TGTGCCAGCAGTTACCAGGGGGCGGCGAGGGAGCAGTACTTC

J gene: TRBJ1-1
D gene: .
clone size: many
V gene: TRBV4-1
CDR3 protein: CASSHLQMNTEAFF
CDR3 DNA: TGCGCCAGCAGCCACCTCCAGATGAACACTGAAGCTTTCTTT

J gene: TRBJ1-4
D gene: .
clone size: many
V gene: TRBV30
CDR3 protein: CAWSSGANEKLFF
CDR3 DNA: TGTGCCTGGAGTTCCGGGGCTAATGAAAAACTGTTTTTT

J gene: TRBJ2-3
D gene: .
clone size: few
V gene: TRBV7-3
CDR3 protein: CASSLSQGQTSTDTQYF
CDR3 DNA: TGTGCCAGCAGCTTATCCCAGGGGCAGACTAGCACAGATACGCAGTATTTT

J gene: TRBJ2-5
D gene: TRBD1
clone size: few
V gene: TRBV19
CDR3 protein: CASSMELGQGAEETQYF
CDR3 DNA: TGTGCCAGTAGTATGGAGTTGGGACAGGGGGCTGAAGAGACCCAGTACTTC

J gene: TRBJ2-5
D gene: .
clone size: many
V gene: TRBV29-1
CDR3 protein: CSVGLALETQYF
CDR3 DNA: TGCAGCGTGGGACTCGCCTTGGAGACCCAGTACTTC

J gene: TRBJ2-7
D gene: TRBD2
clone size: many
V gene: TRBV3-1
CDR3 protein: CASSPSGVAGIEQYF
CDR3 DNA: TGTGCCAGCAGCCCCTCCGGGGTAGCGGGAATCGAGCAGTACTTC

J gene: TRBJ1-1
D gene: .
clone size: many
V gene: TRBV6-2/TRBV6-3
CDR3 protein: CAVALLRNTEAFF
CDR3 DNA: TGTGCCGTAGCCCTCTTAAGAAACACTGAAGCTTTCTTT

J gene: TRBJ2-3
D gene: .
clone size: many
V gene: TRBV6-6
CDR3 protein: CASSYVGSYRSTDTQYF
CDR3 DNA: TGTGCCAGCAGTTACGTTGGTTCGTACCGCAGCACAGATACGCAGTATTTT

J gene: TRBJ1-5
D gene: .
clone size: .
V gene: TRBV6-1
CDR3 protein: CASSIVRNQPQHF
CDR3 DNA: TGTGCCAGCAGTATAGTGCGCAATCAGCCCCAGCATTTT

J gene: TRBJ1-2
D gene: TRBD1
clone size: many
V gene: TRBV30
CDR3 protein: CAWSPTGTAYGYTF
CDR3 DNA: TGTGCCTGGAGTCCTACCGGGACAGCTTATGGCTACACCTTC

J gene: TRBJ2-7
D gene: .
clone size: .
V gene: TRBV6-1
CDR3 protein: CASSRGLGYEQYF
CDR3 DNA: TGTGCCAGCAGCCGGGGGCTGGGGTACGAGCAGTACTTC

J gene: TRBJ2-7
D gene: TRBD2
clone size: many
V gene: TRBV20-1
CDR3 protein: CSAIWGQREGPYEQYF
CDR3 DNA: TGCAGTGCCATCTGGGGGCAGCGGGAGGGCCCCTACGAGCAGTACTTC

J gene: TRBJ2-7
D gene: .
clone size: .
V gene: TRBV13
CDR3 protein: CASSLDPNGRVMEQYF
CDR3 DNA: TGTGCCAGCAGCTTAGACCCCAACGGCCGAGTCATGGAGCAGTACTTC

J gene: TRBJ2-2
D gene: .
clone size: few
V gene: TRBV6-1
CDR3 protein: CAGQTTRTGELFF
CDR3 DNA: TGTGCCGGACAAACCACTAGGACCGGGGAGCTGTTTTTT

J gene: TRBJ1-3
D gene: .
clone size: many
V gene: TRBV28
CDR3 protein: CASSLAGAPGNTIYF
CDR3 DNA: TGTGCCAGCAGTTTAGCGGGGGCCCCTGGAAACACCATATATTTT

J gene: TRBJ1-6
D gene: .
clone size: .
V gene: TRBV19
CDR3 protein: CASSTLRTANNSPLHF
CDR3 DNA: TGTGCCAGTAGTACTCTGAGGACGGCTAATAATTCACCCCTCCACTTT

J gene: TRBJ1-1
D gene: .
clone size: many
V gene: TRBV7-8
CDR3 protein: CASRLRPQFGDTEAFF
CDR3 DNA: TGTGCCAGCAGACTAAGACCACAGTTCGGGGACACTGAAGCTTTCTTT

J gene: TRBJ2-7
D gene: TRBD1
clone size: few
V gene: TRBV9
CDR3 protein: CASSAPGQINEQYF
CDR3 DNA: TGTGCCAGCAGCGCACCGGGACAGATCAACGAGCAGTACTTC

J gene: TRBJ2-1
D gene: TRBD2
clone size: .
V gene: TRBV4-3
CDR3 protein: CASSQDGLAGRNEQFF
CDR3 DNA: TGCGCCAGCAGCCAAGATGGACTAGCGGGACGCAATGAGCAGTTCTTC

J gene: TRBJ2-7
D gene: .
clone size: few
V gene: TRBV29-1
CDR3 protein: CSVKTGYEQYF
CDR3 DNA: TGCAGCGTTAAAACAGGGTACGAGCAGTACTTC

J gene: TRBJ2-1
D gene: .
clone size: .
V gene: TRBV3-1
CDR3 protein: CASSQGQPNNEQFF
CDR3 DNA: TGTGCCAGCAGCCAAGGGCAGCCCAACAATGAGCAGTTCTTC

J gene: TRBJ1-2
D gene: TRBD1
clone size: many
V gene: TRBV5-1
CDR3 protein: CASSLGTGLDGYTF
CDR3 DNA: TGCGCCAGCAGCTTGGGGACAGGGCTGGATGGCTACACCTTC

J gene: TRBJ1-1
D gene: .
clone size: many
V gene: TRBV28
CDR3 protein: CASSSLKAGDTEAFF
CDR3 DNA: TGTGCCAGCAGTTCTTTAAAGGCAGGGGACACTGAAGCTTTCTTT

J gene: TRBJ2-5
D gene: .
clone size: many
V gene: TRBV18
CDR3 protein: CASSQRRQDRGETQYF
CDR3 DNA: TGTGCCAGCTCCCAACGAAGACAGGATCGAGGAGAGACCCAGTACTTC